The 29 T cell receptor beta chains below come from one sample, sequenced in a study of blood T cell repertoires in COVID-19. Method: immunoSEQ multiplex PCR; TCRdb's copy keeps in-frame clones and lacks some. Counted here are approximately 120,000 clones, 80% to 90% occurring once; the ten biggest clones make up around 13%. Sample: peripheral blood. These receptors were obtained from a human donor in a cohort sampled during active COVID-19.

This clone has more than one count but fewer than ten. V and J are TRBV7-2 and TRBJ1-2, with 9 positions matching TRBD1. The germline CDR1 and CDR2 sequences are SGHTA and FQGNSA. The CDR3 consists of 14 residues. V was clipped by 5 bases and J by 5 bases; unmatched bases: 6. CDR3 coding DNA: TGTGCCAGCAGCCCAGGACAGGGGCGGTATGGCTACACCTTC. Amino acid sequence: CASSPGQGRYGYTF.

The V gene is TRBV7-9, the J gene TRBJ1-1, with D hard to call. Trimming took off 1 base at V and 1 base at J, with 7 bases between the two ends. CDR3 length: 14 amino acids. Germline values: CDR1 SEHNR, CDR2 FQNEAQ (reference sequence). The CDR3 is CASSLEGENTEAFF. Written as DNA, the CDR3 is TGTGCCAGCAGCTTAGAGGGAGAGAACACTGAAGCTTTCTTT.

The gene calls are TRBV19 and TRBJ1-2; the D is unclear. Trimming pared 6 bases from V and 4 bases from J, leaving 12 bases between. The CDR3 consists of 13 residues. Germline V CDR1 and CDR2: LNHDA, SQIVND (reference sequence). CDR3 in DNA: TGTGCCAGTAGCCCGGGAGCTCGCTATGGCTACACCTTC. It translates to CASSPGARYGYTF.

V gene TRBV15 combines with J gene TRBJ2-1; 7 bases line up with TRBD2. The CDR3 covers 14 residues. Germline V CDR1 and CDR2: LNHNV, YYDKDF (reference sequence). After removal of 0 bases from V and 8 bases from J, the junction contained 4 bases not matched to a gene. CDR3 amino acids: CATSRDWEGDEQFF. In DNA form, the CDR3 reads TGTGCCACCAGCAGAGATTGGGAGGGAGATGAGCAGTTCTTC.

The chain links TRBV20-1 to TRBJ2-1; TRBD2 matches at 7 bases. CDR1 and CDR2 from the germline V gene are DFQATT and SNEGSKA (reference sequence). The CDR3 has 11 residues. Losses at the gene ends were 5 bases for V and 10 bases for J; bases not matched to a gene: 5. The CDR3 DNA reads TGCAGTGCTGGGGGGGGTGACGAGCAGTTCTTC. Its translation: CSAGGGDEQFF.

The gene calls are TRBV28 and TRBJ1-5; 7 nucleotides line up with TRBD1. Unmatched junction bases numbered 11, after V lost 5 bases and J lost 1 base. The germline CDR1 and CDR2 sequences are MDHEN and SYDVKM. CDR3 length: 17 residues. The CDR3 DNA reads TGTGCCAGCAGTCCTCCGGGACAGCAAACGAGCAATCAGCCCCAGCATTTT. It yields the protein CASSPPGQQTSNQPQHF.

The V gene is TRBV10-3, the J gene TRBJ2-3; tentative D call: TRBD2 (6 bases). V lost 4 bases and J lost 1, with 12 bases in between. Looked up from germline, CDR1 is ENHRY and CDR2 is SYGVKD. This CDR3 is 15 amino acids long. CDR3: CAISGVGGGTDTQYF. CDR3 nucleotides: TGTGCCATCAGTGGGGTGGGCGGGGGCACAGATACGCAGTATTTT.

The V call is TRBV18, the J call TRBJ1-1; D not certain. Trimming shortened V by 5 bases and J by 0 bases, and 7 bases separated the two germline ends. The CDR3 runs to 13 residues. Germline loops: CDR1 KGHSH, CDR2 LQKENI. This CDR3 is CASSVNMNTEAFF. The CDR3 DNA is TGTGCCAGCTCAGTGAACATGAACACTGAAGCTTTCTTT.

For the CDR3, the DNA is TGTGCCAGCAAGTCAGTGAACACTGAAGCTTTCTTT. It yields the protein CASKSVNTEAFF. The chain couples TRBV6-6 to TRBJ1-1; no firm D call. V lost 7 bases and J lost 0, with 6 bases in between. This CDR3 spans 12 amino acids. The germline V gene encodes CDR1 MNHNY and CDR2 SVGAGI (reference sequence).

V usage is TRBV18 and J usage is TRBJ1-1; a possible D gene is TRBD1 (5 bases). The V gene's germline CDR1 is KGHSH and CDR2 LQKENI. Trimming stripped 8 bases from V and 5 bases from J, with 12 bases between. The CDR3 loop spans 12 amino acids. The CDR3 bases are TGTGCCAGCGCCGGAGGGGATACTGAAGCTTTCTTT. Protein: CASAGGDTEAFF.

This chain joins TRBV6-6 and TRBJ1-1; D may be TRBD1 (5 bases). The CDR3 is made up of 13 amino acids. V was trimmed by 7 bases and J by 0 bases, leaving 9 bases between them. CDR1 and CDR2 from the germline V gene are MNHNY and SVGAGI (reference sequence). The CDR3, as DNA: TGTGCCAGCAAGGGGCTTCTGAACACTGAAGCTTTCTTT. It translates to CASKGLLNTEAFF.

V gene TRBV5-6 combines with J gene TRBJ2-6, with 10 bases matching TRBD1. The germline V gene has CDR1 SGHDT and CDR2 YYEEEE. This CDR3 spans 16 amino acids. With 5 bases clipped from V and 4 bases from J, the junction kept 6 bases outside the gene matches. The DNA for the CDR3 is TGTGCCAGCAGTTGGGACAGGGGTTCCGGGGCCAACGTCCTGACTTTC. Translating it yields CASSWDRGSGANVLTF.

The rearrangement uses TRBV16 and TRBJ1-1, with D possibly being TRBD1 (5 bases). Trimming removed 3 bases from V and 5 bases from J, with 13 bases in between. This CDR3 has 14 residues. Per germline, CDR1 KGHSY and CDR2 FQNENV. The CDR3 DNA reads TGTGCCAGCAGCCATTACGGGGGGGGTACTGAAGCTTTCTTT. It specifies CASSHYGGGTEAFF.

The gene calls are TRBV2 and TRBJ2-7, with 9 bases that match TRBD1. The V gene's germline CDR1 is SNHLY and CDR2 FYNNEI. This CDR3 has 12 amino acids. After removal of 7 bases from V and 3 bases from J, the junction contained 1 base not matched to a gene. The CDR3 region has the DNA TGTGCCAGCAAGGGACAGGGCTACGAGCAGTACTTC. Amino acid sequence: CASKGQGYEQYF.

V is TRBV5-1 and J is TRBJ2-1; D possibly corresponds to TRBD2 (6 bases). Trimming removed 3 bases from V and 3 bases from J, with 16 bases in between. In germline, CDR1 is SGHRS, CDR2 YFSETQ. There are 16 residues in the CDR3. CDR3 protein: CASSSGTLGFYNEQFF. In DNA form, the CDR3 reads TGCGCCAGCAGCTCCGGGACTCTAGGCTTCTACAATGAGCAGTTCTTC.

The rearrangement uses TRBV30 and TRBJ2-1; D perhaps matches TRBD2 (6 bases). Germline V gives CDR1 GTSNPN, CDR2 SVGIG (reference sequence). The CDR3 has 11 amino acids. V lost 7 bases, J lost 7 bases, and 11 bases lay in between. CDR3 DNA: TGTGCCTTGCCCGGGGGTAATGAGCAGTTCTTC. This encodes CALPGGNEQFF.

The DNA for the CDR3 is TGTGCCAGCGGGACAGCCACCTACGAGCAGTACTTC. Its translation: CASGTATYEQYF. This chain links TRBV6-5 with TRBJ2-7; 7 bases are shared with TRBD1. With 8 bases clipped from V and 2 bases from J, the junction kept 3 bases outside the gene matches. CDR1 MNHEY and CDR2 SVGAGI come from the germline V gene. CDR3 size: 12 residues.

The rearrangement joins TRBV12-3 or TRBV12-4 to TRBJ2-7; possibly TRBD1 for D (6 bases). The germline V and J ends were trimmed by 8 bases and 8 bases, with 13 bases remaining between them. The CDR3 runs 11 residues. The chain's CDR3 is CASGTGSKQYF. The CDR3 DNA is TGTGCCAGCGGAACAGGGTCTAAGCAGTACTTC.

CDR3 nucleotide sequence: TGTGCCAGCAGCCCAGGCCATGCCGGTGGGTCTGGGGCCAACGTCCTGACTTTC. Translated, it gives CASSPGHAGGSGANVLTF. The chain couples TRBV7-6 to TRBJ2-6; D ambiguous. The V gene's germline CDR1 is SGHVS and CDR2 FNYEAQ. The CDR3 has 18 residues. V shed 5 bases and J shed 1 base, with 18 bases lying between them.

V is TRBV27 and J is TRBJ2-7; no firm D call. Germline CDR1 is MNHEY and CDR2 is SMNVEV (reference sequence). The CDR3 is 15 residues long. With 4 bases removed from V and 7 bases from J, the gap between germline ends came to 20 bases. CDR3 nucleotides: TGTGCCAGCAGTTATAAGAATACCGGATACGGGGAGCAGTACTTC. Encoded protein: CASSYKNTGYGEQYF.

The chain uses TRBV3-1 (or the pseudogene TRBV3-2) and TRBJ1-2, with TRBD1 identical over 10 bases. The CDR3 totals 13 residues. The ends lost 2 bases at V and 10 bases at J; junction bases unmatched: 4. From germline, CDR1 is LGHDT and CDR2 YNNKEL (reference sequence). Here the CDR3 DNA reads TGTGCCAGCAGCCAACCGGGACAGGGGACCTACACCTTC. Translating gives CASSQPGQGTYTF.

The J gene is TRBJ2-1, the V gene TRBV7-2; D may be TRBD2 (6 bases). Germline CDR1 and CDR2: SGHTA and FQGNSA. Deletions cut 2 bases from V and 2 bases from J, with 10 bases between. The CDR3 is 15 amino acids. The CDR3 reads CASSLTAGTYNEQFF. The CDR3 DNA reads TGTGCCAGCAGCTTAACGGCGGGGACCTACAATGAGCAGTTCTTC.

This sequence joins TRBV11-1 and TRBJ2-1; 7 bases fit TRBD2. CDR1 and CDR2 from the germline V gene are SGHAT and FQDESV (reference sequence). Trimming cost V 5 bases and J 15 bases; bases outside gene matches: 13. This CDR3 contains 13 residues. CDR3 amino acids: CASSRGGPSGAFF. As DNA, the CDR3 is TGTGCCAGCAGCCGCGGGGGTCCCTCCGGGGCGTTCTTC. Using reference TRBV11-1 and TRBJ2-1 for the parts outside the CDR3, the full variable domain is EAEVAQSPRYKITEKSQAVAFWCDPISGHATLYWYRQILGQGPELLVQFQDESVVDDSQLPKDRFSAERLKGVDSTLKIQPAELGDSAMYLCASSRGGPSGAFFGPGTRLTVL.

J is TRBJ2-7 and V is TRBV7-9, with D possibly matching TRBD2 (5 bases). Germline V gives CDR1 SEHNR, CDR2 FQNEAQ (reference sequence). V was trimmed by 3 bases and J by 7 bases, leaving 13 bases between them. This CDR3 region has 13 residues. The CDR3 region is CASSFEGDGEQYF. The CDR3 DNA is TGTGCCAGCAGCTTCGAGGGCGACGGGGAGCAGTACTTC.

CDR3 sequence: CASSQDLLGAANTGELFF. The CDR3 DNA follows: TGTGCCAGCAGCCAAGATCTTTTGGGGGCAGCGAACACCGGGGAGCTGTTTTTT. The J gene is TRBJ2-2, the V gene TRBV3-1 (or the pseudogene TRBV3-2); D is possibly TRBD1 (6 bases). Germline CDR1 reads LGHDT; CDR2 reads YNNKEL (reference sequence). Trimming removed 0 bases from V and 0 bases from J, with 14 bases in between. The CDR3 totals 18 residues.

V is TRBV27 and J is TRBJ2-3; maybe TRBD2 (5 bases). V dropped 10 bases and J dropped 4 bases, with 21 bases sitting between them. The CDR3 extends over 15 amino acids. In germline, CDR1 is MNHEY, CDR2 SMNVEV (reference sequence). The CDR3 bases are TGTGCCACCCAGGACGGGGAGCCTGGCGCAGATACGCAGTATTTT. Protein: CATQDGEPGADTQYF.

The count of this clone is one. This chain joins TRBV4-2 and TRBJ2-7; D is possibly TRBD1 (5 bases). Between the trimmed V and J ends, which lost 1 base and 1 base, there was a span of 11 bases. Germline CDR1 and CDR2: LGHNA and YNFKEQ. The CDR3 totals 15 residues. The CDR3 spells CASSQVMAGSYEQYF. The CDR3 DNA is TGTGCCAGCAGCCAAGTAATGGCAGGGTCCTACGAGCAGTACTTC.

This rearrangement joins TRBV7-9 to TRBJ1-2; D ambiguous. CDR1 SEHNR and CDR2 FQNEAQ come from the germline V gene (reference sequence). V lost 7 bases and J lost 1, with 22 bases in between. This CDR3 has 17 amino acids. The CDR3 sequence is CASTILAGLTVNYGYTF. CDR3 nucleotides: TGTGCCAGCACTATTCTCGCGGGGTTGACGGTTAACTATGGCTACACCTTC.

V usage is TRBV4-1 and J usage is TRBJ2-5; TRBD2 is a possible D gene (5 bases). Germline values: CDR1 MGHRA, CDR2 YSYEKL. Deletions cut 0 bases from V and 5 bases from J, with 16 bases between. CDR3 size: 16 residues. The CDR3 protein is CASSQEGLRVWETQYF. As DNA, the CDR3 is TGCGCCAGCAGCCAAGAAGGGCTGAGGGTCTGGGAGACCCAGTACTTC.